The TCR beta chain under discussion was sequenced for a study of vaccination and CD4 T cells after COVID-19. Indicated treatment: approximately nine-day PBMC culture with coronavirus spike peptide pools or control peptides (ViraFEST assay). Prior to the COVID-19 pandemic (2011-2018), the unexposed donor's CD4+ T cells were collected. Turning to this clonotype: Its target is unknown.

Sequence data for DNA of cultured CD4+ T cells were generated by the Oncomine TCR Beta short-read assay. In TCRdb, the PCR reads were re-called with MiXCR into one record per CDR3 protein. This table holds about 9,600 distinct CDR3 sequences, less than 50% found once. This CDR3 has 12 amino acids. Germline V lookup: CDR1 DFQATT, CDR2 SNEGSKA (reference sequence). The germline V and J ends were trimmed by 1 base and 4 bases, with 7 bases remaining between them. The chain carries TRBV20-1 and TRBJ1-1; D unclear. The receptor was derived from a human donor in good health. Sequencing was performed on CD4+ T cells from blood, cultured in vitro. Here the CDR3 DNA reads TGCAGTGCTAGAGCCCCAGGCACTGAAGCTTTCTTT. The encoded protein is CSARAPGTEAFF.